The clone carrying this T cell receptor (beta chain) has ten or more counts. Germline CDR1 reads SGHRS; CDR2 reads YFSETQ. V was pared by 2 bases and J by 7 bases, with 9 bases between. This CDR3 is built from 12 residues. TCR beta CDR3 sequences were amplified from RNA transcripts. The HTBI primer set served for first-round RT-PCR of the TCR CDR3. TCRdb ran MiXCR on the multiplex PCR reads and lists one entry per CDR3 protein. Of roughly 400,000 distinct CDR3 sequences in the sample, 11% to 15% were seen once. The sample comes from a study of T cells in Graves' hyperthyroidism and ophthalmopathy. About the study: Once the initial diagnosis was made, peripheral blood was obtained before any treatment.

Diagnosis relied on clinical symptoms, serum thyroxine and TRAb, thyroid ultrasound and orbital computed tomography. It was 10 ml of fresh peripheral blood that supplied the PBMCs. Sequencing was carried out using blood. The chain combines TRBV5-1 with TRBJ1-2; no clear D. This receptor was obtained from a man between 45 and 60 years old with Graves' ophthalmopathy. Here the CDR3 reads CASSFSYGGYTF. CDR3 DNA sequence: TGCGCCAGCAGCTTCTCCTACGGTGGCTACACCTTC.